The 9 T cell receptor beta chains in this list originate from one sample, sequenced in a study of a mutant IDH1 vaccine in newly diagnosed glioma. These receptors' antigens are unknown. Time point indicated: week 11, during vaccination. Topical imiquimod was applied with each vaccine dose, which held 300 ug of mutant IDH1 20-mer peptide. The protocol was immunoSEQ multiplex PCR, while the TCRdb copy is restricted to in-frame clones and leaves out a portion. The sample has 50,000 to 60,000 clones, 91% seen once. Sample: PBMCs, taken from a glioma patient whose treatment included an IDH1 peptide vaccine. The receptor set was obtained from a man aged 45-60 years with glioma.

The chain uses TRBV19 and TRBJ1-2, with unresolved D. The CDR3 consists of 13 residues. Germline V gives CDR1 LNHDA, CDR2 SQIVND (reference sequence). With 5 bases removed from V and 7 bases from J, the gap between germline ends came to 14 bases. As DNA, the CDR3 is TGTGCCAGTAGTCATCGCCCGGAGGGTGGCTACACCTTC. Its translation is CASSHRPEGGYTF.

This chain connects TRBV5-3 to TRBJ1-1, with D perhaps matching TRBD1 (6 bases). TRBV5-3 has ORF status, its function being uncertain. The CDR3 is 13 amino acids. Trimming took off 0 bases at V and 11 bases at J, with 14 bases between the two ends. The CDR3, as DNA: TGTGCCAGAAGCTTGGACAGGGAGAGTAGTGCTTTCTTT. Its protein product is CARSLDRESSAFF.

The chain is built from TRBV5-4 and TRBJ2-5; 8 bases agree with TRBD2. Per germline, CDR1 SGHNT and CDR2 YYREEE (reference sequence). The trim removed 1 base at V and 0 bases at J, leaving 5 bases unmatched. This CDR3 region has 16 residues. The CDR3 nucleotides read TGTGCCAGCAGCTTGTTCCGGGGGGGGTACCAAGAGACCCAGTACTTC. Residues: CASSLFRGGYQETQYF.

The chain couples TRBV27 to TRBJ2-7, with a tentative D call TRBD2 (6 bases). The CDR3 consists of 16 residues. Germline V gene sequence: CDR1 MNHEY, CDR2 SMNVEV (reference sequence). V shed 3 bases and J shed 1 base, with 16 bases lying between them. CDR3 bases: TGTGCCAGCAGTTTGACGTCGGGGGTAGGGTCCTACGAGCAGTACTTC. This encodes CASSLTSGVGSYEQYF.

This chain uses TRBV30 with TRBJ2-3; 7 nucleotides align to TRBD2. Trimming cost V 4 bases and J 4 bases; bases outside gene matches: 5. Germline V gene sequence: CDR1 GTSNPN, CDR2 SVGIG (reference sequence). CDR3 size: 13 residues. The CDR3 loop reads CAWTGGRADTQYF. CDR3 sequence (DNA): TGTGCCTGGACCGGCGGGAGAGCAGATACGCAGTATTTT.

The genes are TRBV19 and TRBJ1-2; 9 bases match TRBD1. The CDR3 is 15 residues long. CDR1 and CDR2 (germline): LNHDA, SQIVND (reference sequence). J gave up 3 bases and V 4 bases, and 6 bases lay outside the gene matches. CDR3 sequence reads: CASSTQGQGHYGYTF. The CDR3 DNA sequence: TGTGCCAGTAGTACCCAGGGACAGGGACACTATGGCTACACCTTC.

The CDR3 DNA reads as TGCGCCAGCAGCCAAGACGTCAGCATAGGCACCGGGGAGCTGTTTTTT. It yields the protein CASSQDVSIGTGELFF. The chain carries TRBV4-3 and TRBJ2-2, with D unresolved. The V end lost 0 bases, the J end lost 4 bases, and 12 bases lay between the germline ends. The CDR3 consists of 16 residues. The V gene's germline CDR1 is LGHNA and CDR2 YSLEER.

The rearrangement links TRBV9 to TRBJ2-5; tentatively, D is TRBD1 (6 bases). The CDR3 is 15 residues long. Trimming stripped 5 bases from V and 2 bases from J, with 16 bases between. CDR1 SGDLS and CDR2 YYNGEE come from the germline V gene. CDR3 nucleotide sequence: TGTGCCAGCAGACCGGGACACCCGATTCAAGAGACCCAGTACTTC. Translated, it gives CASRPGHPIQETQYF.

The V call is TRBV5-6, the J call TRBJ2-4, with D perhaps given as TRBD1 or TRBD2 (5 bases each). The ends were cut back, 1 base at V and 0 bases at J, with 17 bases in the middle. The CDR3 has 18 amino acids. CDR1 SGHDT and CDR2 YYEEEE come from the germline V gene. CDR3 DNA: TGTGCCAGCAGCTTGTTCTCTCGAGGGGTATTAGCCAAAAACATTCAGTACTTC. Translation gives CASSLFSRGVLAKNIQYF.